This T cell receptor beta chain was observed in a study of cytomegalovirus exposure and HLA in healthy donors (dated by TCRdb to the late 2010s). Describing the broader study: According to a later analysis, the 120 or so validation repertoires were produced on the same platform as the 680 or so repertoires of the first cohort. The study was designed to test whether signatures of past pathogen exposure could be identified by cataloging public T cell receptors. Along with the 666-subject first cohort, a separate validation cohort of over 90 different subjects was used. High-throughput TCR immunosequencing, statistical association of individual TCRs with disease status, and machine learning were combined to predict cytomegalovirus infection status.

In the case of this clone: The antigen this receptor binds is unknown. No qualities accompany the bases; no much larger clone lies one base away.

Beyond this particular receptor, the publication reports: In vitro tests confirmed that a few of the cytomegalovirus-associated TCR beta chains recognize cytomegalovirus antigens. In both the original and validation cohorts, the classifier was reported to diagnose cytomegalovirus status with high specificity and sensitivity. A later analysis lacked HLA typing for the validation cohort, so it scored co-occurrence in that cohort across all 120 or so repertoires. In a later analysis, TCRs clustered in the first cohort were found to also tend to co-occur in the approximately 120 validation repertoires, with approximately 95% of cluster scores above 0. It was suggested by the authors that the approach could potentially be generalized to other disease states and immunological phenotypes. Most TCR sequences were observed very rarely across donors, whereas some public TCRs were present in many individuals. The study listed 150 to 200 TCR beta chains as associated with cytomegalovirus.

Reading from cysteine to phenylalanine, the CDR3 counts 16 amino acids. Only the CDR3 portion is preserved as DNA: 48 bases, with reading frame beginning at the first base. V is cut by 2 bases and J by 0 bases, and the space between the germline ends is 11 bases. Looking up the germline V gene yields CDR1 MGHRA and CDR2 YSYEKL. The donors were included in the validation cohort of 120 subjects, a group kept apart from the roughly 670-subject first cohort. The protocol used for the library was the immunoSEQ multiplex PCR assay. As for how the authors treated the data: A statistical classification framework was developed to diagnose cytomegalovirus status using the catalog of TCR beta chain sequences. This immuneACCESS table, as held by TCRdb, lists in-frame sequences with V and J called but not all clones. Of the missing ones, under half trace to an unresolved V gene in checked studies; the others have no known cause. Clone size and the V and J calls come from that table; the DNA yielded D and trimming. Present in this sample are some 140,000 clones, around 85% of which were seen just once. Less than 3.5% of the sample comes from the top ten.

Sequencing used PBMCs. The origin of this receptor is a man younger than 30 in good health and CMV-seronegative. The chain uses TRBV4-1 and TRBJ1-3; the D gene is perhaps TRBD1, on 5 matching bases. For the CDR3, the sequence is CASSQKVDSSGNTIYF. The DNA sequence follows: TGCGCCAGCAGCCAAAAGGTAGACAGCTCTGGAAACACCATATATTTT.